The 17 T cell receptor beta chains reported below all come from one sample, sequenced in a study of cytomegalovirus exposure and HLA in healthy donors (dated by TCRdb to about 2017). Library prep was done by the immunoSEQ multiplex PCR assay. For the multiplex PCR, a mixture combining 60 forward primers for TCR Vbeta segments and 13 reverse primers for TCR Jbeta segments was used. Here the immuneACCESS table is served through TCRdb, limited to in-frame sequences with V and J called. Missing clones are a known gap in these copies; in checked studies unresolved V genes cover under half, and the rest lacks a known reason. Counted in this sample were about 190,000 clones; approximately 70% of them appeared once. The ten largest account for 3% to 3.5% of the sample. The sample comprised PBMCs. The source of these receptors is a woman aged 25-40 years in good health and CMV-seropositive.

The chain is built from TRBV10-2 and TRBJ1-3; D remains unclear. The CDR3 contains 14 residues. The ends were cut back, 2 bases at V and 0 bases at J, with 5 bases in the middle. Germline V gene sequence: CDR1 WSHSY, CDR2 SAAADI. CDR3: CASSELPSGNTIYF. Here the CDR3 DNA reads TGCGCCAGCAGTGAGCTACCCTCTGGAAACACCATATATTTT.

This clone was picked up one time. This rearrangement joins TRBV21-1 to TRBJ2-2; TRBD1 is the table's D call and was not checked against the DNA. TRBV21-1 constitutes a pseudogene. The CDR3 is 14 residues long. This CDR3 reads CASRGLRVAGELFF. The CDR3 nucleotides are TGTGCCAGCAGGGGGCTTCGCGTCGCCGGGGAGCTGTTTTTT.

CDR3 region: CASSESDSARYEQYF. CDR3 nucleotides: TGTGCCAGCAGTGAATCGGATAGCGCACGATACGAGCAGTACTTC. The chain is built from TRBV25-1 and TRBJ2-7; D is possibly TRBD2 (5 bases). CDR3 length equals 15 residues. CDR1 and CDR2 (germline): MGHDK, SYGVNS. The germline V and J ends were trimmed by 1 base and 4 bases, with 14 bases remaining between them.

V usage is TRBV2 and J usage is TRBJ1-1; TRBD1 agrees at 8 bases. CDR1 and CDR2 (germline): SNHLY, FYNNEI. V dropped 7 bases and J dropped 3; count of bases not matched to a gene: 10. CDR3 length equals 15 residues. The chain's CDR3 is CASMDQGARYTEAFF. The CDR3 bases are TGTGCCAGCATGGACCAGGGGGCTAGGTACACTGAAGCTTTCTTT.

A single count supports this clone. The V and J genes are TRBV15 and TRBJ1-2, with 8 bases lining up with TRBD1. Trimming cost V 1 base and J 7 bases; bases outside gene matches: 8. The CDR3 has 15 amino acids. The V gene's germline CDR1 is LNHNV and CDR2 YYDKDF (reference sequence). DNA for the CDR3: TGTGCCACCAGCAGAGGGGGGACAGGTTCGCGTGGCTACACCTTC. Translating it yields CATSRGGTGSRGYTF.

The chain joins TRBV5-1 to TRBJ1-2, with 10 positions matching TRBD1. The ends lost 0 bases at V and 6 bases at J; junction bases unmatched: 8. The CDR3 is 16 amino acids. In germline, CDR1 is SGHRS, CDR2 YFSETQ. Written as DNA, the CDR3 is TGCGCCAGCAGCTTGGGACGGACAGGGGGTATGGATGGCTACACCTTC. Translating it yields CASSLGRTGGMDGYTF.

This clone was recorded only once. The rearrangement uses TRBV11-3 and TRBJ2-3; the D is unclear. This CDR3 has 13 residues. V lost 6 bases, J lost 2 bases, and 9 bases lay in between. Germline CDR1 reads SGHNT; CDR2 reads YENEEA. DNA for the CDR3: TGTGCCAGCAGTTTCAGTACCACAGATACGCAGTATTTT. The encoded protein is CASSFSTTDTQYF.

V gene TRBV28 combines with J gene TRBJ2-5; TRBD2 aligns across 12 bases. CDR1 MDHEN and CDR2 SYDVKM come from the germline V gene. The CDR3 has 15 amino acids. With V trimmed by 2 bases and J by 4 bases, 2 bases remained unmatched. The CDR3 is CASSLPGLAGETQYF. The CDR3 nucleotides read TGTGCCAGCAGTTTACCGGGACTAGCGGGAGAGACCCAGTACTTC.

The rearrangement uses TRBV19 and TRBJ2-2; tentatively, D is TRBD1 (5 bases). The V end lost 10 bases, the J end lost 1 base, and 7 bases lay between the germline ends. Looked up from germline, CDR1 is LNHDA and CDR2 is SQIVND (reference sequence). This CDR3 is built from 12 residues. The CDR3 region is CAITGNTGELFF. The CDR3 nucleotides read TGTGCCATTACAGGGAACACCGGGGAGCTGTTTTTT.

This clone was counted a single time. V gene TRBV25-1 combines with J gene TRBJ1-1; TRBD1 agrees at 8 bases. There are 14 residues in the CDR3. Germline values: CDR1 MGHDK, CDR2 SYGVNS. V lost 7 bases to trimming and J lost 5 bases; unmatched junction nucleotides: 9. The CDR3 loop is CASTQTGARTEAFF. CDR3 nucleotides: TGTGCCAGCACCCAGACAGGGGCGAGGACTGAAGCTTTCTTT.

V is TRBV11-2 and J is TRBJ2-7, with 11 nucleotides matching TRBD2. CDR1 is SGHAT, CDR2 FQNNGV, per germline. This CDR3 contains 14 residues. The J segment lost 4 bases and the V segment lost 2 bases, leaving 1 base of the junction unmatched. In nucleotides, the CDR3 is TGTGCCAGCAGCTTAATAGCGGGAGGGTACGAGCAGTACTTC. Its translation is CASSLIAGGYEQYF.

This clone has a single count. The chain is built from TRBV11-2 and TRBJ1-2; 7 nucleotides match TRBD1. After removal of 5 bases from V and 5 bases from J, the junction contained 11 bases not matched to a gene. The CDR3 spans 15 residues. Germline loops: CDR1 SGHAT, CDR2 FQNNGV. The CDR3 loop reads CASSALQGMGYGYTF. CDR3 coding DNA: TGTGCCAGCAGCGCTTTACAGGGGATGGGGTATGGCTACACCTTC. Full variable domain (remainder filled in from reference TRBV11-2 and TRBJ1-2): EAGVAQSPRYKIIEKRQSVAFWCNPISGHATLYWYQQILGQGPKLLIQFQNNGVVDDSQLPKDRFSAERLKGVDSTLKIQPAKLEDSAVYLCASSALQGMGYGYTFGSGTRLTVV.

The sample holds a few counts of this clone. Here the CDR3 reads CASSEGTTHEQFF. The CDR3 nucleotides are TGTGCCAGCAGTGAGGGGACTACGCATGAGCAGTTCTTC. This chain joins TRBV6-4 and TRBJ2-1; 7 bases map to TRBD2. After removal of 3 bases from V and 8 bases from J, the junction contained 4 bases not matched to a gene. Germline loops: CDR1 MRHNA, CDR2 SNTAGT. The CDR3 spans 13 residues.

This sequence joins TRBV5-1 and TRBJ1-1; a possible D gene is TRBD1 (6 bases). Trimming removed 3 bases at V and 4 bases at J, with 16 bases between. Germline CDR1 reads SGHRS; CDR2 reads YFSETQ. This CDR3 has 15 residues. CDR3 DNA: TGCGCCAGCAGCTCAGGGGACAACTTGGGCACTGAAGCTTTCTTT. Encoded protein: CASSSGDNLGTEAFF.

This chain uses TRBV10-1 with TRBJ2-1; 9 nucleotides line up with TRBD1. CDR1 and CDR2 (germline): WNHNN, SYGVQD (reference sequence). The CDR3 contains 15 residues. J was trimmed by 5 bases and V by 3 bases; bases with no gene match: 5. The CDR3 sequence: CASSDRDRGDNEQFF. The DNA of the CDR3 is TGCGCCAGCAGTGATCGCGACAGGGGGGACAATGAGCAGTTCTTC.

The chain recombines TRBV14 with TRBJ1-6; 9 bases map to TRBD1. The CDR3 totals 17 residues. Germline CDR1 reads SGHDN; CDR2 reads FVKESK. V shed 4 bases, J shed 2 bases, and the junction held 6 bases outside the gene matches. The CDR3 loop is CASSPDRGRTYNSPLHF. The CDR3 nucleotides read TGTGCCAGCAGCCCGGACAGGGGAAGGACCTATAATTCACCCCTCCACTTT.

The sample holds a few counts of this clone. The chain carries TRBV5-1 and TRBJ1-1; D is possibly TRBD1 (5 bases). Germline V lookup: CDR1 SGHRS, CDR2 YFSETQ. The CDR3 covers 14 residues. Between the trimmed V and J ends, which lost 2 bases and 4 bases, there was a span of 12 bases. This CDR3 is CASSFGGASTEAFF. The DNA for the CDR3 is TGCGCCAGCAGCTTCGGTGGGGCGAGCACTGAAGCTTTCTTT.